Following are 25 T cell receptor beta chains from one sample sequenced in a study of cytomegalovirus exposure and HLA in healthy donors. PCR used 60 Vbeta primers and 13 Jbeta primers. Method: immunoSEQ multiplex PCR; TCRdb's copy keeps in-frame clones and lacks some. The profile shows tens of thousands of clones, over 60% of them singletons. Input material: PBMCs. The receptor set was obtained from a man aged 30 to 45 in good health and CMV-seronegative.

The gene calls are TRBV4-2 and TRBJ1-2; D is undetermined. Looked up from germline, CDR1 is LGHNA and CDR2 is YNFKEQ. The CDR3 contains 15 residues. Trimming cost V 0 bases and J 3 bases, with 11 bases left between them. This CDR3 reads CASSQDLRNHYGYTF. Written as DNA, the CDR3 is TGTGCCAGCAGCCAAGATCTCAGAAATCACTATGGCTACACCTTC.

V usage is TRBV7-8 and J usage is TRBJ2-7; D is possibly TRBD2 (5 bases). CDR1 and CDR2 (germline): SGHVS, FQNEAQ. The CDR3 has 15 amino acids. Trimming took 2 bases from V and 0 from J, leaving 11 bases between them. The CDR3 coding sequence is TGTGCCAGCAGCTTAACCTCGGAGGTCTCCTACGAGCAGTACTTC. It specifies CASSLTSEVSYEQYF.

The chain combines TRBV5-1 with TRBJ1-2, with 8 bases fitting TRBD1. CDR3 length: 14 amino acids. CDR1 and CDR2 from the germline V gene are SGHRS and YFSETQ. The trim removed 2 bases at V and 4 bases at J, leaving 4 bases unmatched. DNA for the CDR3: TGCGCCAGCAGCTTAGGACAGGGTGGCTATGGCTACACCTTC. Amino acid sequence: CASSLGQGGYGYTF.

The chain links TRBV4-1 to TRBJ1-2; 8 positions agree with TRBD1. CDR3 length equals 13 residues. From germline, CDR1 is MGHRA and CDR2 YSYEKL. With 2 bases clipped from V and 4 bases from J, the junction kept 0 bases outside the gene matches. CDR3 loop: CASSQTGGYGYTF. The CDR3 region has the DNA TGCGCCAGCAGCCAAACAGGGGGCTATGGCTACACCTTC.

This clone has just one count. The chain combines TRBV19 with TRBJ2-7; TRBD1 aligns across 7 bases. Germline CDR1 and CDR2: LNHDA and SQIVND (reference sequence). Losses at the gene ends were 3 bases for V and 6 bases for J; bases not matched to a gene: 8. The CDR3 covers 14 residues. CDR3 nucleotides: TGTGCCAGTAGTATTCTCAGGGGGACGGGCGAGCAGTACTTC. It yields the protein CASSILRGTGEQYF.

The table lists this clone with a few counts. This chain uses TRBV5-6 with TRBJ1-6, with D maybe TRBD1 (6 bases). CDR3 length equals 17 residues. CDR1 is SGHDT and CDR2 is YYEEEE in the germline V gene. Trimming took 0 bases from V and 5 from J, leaving 15 bases between them. CDR3 coding DNA: TGTGCCAGCAGCTTGGGACAGGAACCTATCGATAATTCACCCCTCCACTTT. Amino acid sequence: CASSLGQEPIDNSPLHF.

The CDR3: CASQTQGGAGHF. The CDR3 nucleotides are TGTGCCAGCCAAACACAGGGGGGCGCCGGTCACTTT. This rearrangement joins TRBV6-1 to TRBJ1-6; TRBD1 aligns across 8 bases. The length of the CDR3 is 12 residues. Germline V CDR1 and CDR2: MNHNS, SASEGT. J gave up 19 bases and V 8 bases, and 13 bases lay outside the gene matches.

The chain recombines TRBV7-8 with TRBJ1-2, with TRBD1 as a possible D gene (6 bases). This CDR3 contains 14 residues. Germline lookup yields CDR1 SGHVS and CDR2 FQNEAQ. V shed 4 bases and J shed 5 bases, with 14 bases lying between them. The CDR3 DNA sequence: TGTGCCAGCAGCTCGGCACAGGGAAGTTATGGCTACACCTTC. Residues: CASSSAQGSYGYTF.

On this clone: Different DNA sequences within this sample yield the same CDR3. The chain employs TRBV18 and TRBJ1-1; no clear D gene. The CDR3 extends over 13 amino acids. V was pared by 0 bases and J by 2 bases, with 4 bases between. Germline lookup yields CDR1 KGHSH and CDR2 LQKENI. The CDR3 loop is CASSPPVNTEAFF. In nucleotides, the CDR3 is TGTGCCAGCTCACCACCCGTCAACACTGAAGCTTTCTTT. The whole variable domain, filled in from reference TRBV18 and TRBJ1-1, reads NAGVMQNPRHLVRRRGQEARLRCSPMKGHSHVYWYRQLPEEGLKFMVYLQKENIIDESGMPKERFSAEFPKEGPSILRIQQVVRGDSAAYFCASSPPVNTEAFFGQGTRLTVV.

This clone has a handful of counts. The chain couples TRBV7-2 to TRBJ2-7; 11 positions match TRBD1. Losses at the gene ends were 7 bases for V and 3 bases for J; bases not matched to a gene: 11. Germline CDR1 is SGHTA and CDR2 is FQGNSA. CDR3 length: 16 amino acids. The CDR3 is CASTRDGQGAFYEQYF. The CDR3 region has the DNA TGTGCCAGCACAAGAGACGGACAGGGGGCTTTCTACGAGCAGTACTTC.

The chain carries TRBV30 and TRBJ2-6; possibly TRBD2 for D (5 bases). Trimming removed 3 bases from V and 0 bases from J, with 6 bases in between. CDR1 is GTSNPN and CDR2 is SVGIG in the germline V gene (reference sequence). The CDR3 has 14 amino acids. Written as DNA, the CDR3 is TGTGCCTGGAGGAGGGACTCTGGGGCCAACGTCCTGACTTTC. This codes for CAWRRDSGANVLTF.

The CDR3 loop is CASSESNGIGEQYF. In nucleotides, the CDR3 is TGCGCCAGCAGTGAGTCGAACGGGATTGGCGAGCAGTACTTC. V and J are TRBV10-1 and TRBJ2-7, with D maybe TRBD2 (5 bases). Trimming cost V 0 bases and J 6 bases, with 12 bases left between them. The CDR3 totals 14 residues. The V gene's germline CDR1 is WNHNN and CDR2 SYGVQD (reference sequence).

The chain has TRBV28 and TRBJ2-7, with D unresolved. The CDR3 loop spans 11 amino acids. Per germline, CDR1 MDHEN and CDR2 SYDVKM. The V end was cut by 6 bases, the J end by 4 bases, with 7 bases between. CDR3 nucleotides: TGTGCCAGCAGCCCCCGGTACGAGCAGTACTTC. Encoded protein: CASSPRYEQYF.

This chain links TRBV9 with TRBJ2-2; D might be TRBD2 (6 bases). Between the trimmed V and J ends, which lost 0 bases and 5 bases, there was a span of 8 bases. CDR1 and CDR2 from the germline V gene are SGDLS and YYNGEE. The CDR3 runs 14 residues. Here the CDR3 reads CASSVVGGTGELFF. In DNA form, the CDR3 reads TGTGCCAGCAGCGTAGTGGGGGGAACCGGGGAGCTGTTTTTT.

The rearrangement links TRBV6-5 to TRBJ1-3; 9 bases fit TRBD1. The CDR3 covers 15 residues. Germline loops: CDR1 MNHEY, CDR2 SVGAGI. Trimming removed 2 bases from V and 4 bases from J; junction bases left unmatched: 3. The CDR3 loop is CASSYRTGEGNTIYF. In nucleotides, the CDR3 is TGTGCCAGCAGTTACCGGACAGGGGAAGGAAACACCATATATTTT.

The chain is built from TRBV10-3 and TRBJ2-1, with 14 bases fitting TRBD2. This CDR3 has 24 amino acids. Germline-derived CDR1 and CDR2 are ENHRY and SYGVKD. V shed 7 bases, J shed 6 bases, and the junction held 32 bases outside the gene matches. This CDR3 is CAITYALLVPVQGGTSGGINEQFF. The DNA for the CDR3 is TGTGCCATCACATATGCCCTCCTCGTTCCGGTTCAAGGAGGGACTAGCGGGGGTATCAATGAGCAGTTCTTC.

This chain uses TRBV6-5 with TRBJ2-1; 7 bases agree with TRBD1. Unmatched junction bases numbered 5, after V lost 5 bases and J lost 1 base. CDR1 MNHEY and CDR2 SVGAGI come from the germline V gene. The CDR3 has 15 residues. For the CDR3, the DNA is TGTGCCAGCAGTACCCCGGGACAGTCCTACAATGAGCAGTTCTTC. Amino acids: CASSTPGQSYNEQFF.

The chain links TRBV15 to TRBJ2-1; a weak D match, TRBD1 (5 bases). The V gene lost 0 bases and the J gene lost 4 bases, with 16 bases spanning the gap. Germline V gene data show CDR1 as LNHNV and CDR2 as YYDKDF (reference sequence). CDR3 size: 17 residues. The CDR3 DNA is TGTGCCACCAGCAGAGATCGAGAGTTAGGGGATTACAATGAGCAGTTCTTC. Translating gives CATSRDRELGDYNEQFF.

The chain is built from TRBV2 and TRBJ1-3, with D perhaps matching TRBD1 (5 bases). V lost 4 bases and J lost 3, with 19 bases in between. The germline gives CDR1 SNHLY, CDR2 FYNNEI. This CDR3 is built from 17 residues. The CDR3 nucleotides read TGTGCCAGCAGTGGGTTCTTCAAGGGGTCGCGTGGAAACACCATATATTTT. Its protein is CASSGFFKGSRGNTIYF. The full variable domain, completed using reference TRBV2 and TRBJ1-3, is EPEVTQTPSHQVTQMGQEVILRCVPISNHLYFYWYRQILGQKVEFLVSFYNNEISEKSEIFDDQFSVERPDGSNFTLKIRSTKLEDSAMYFCASSGFFKGSRGNTIYFGEGSWLTVV.

V usage is TRBV19 and J usage is TRBJ2-3; 9 bases agree with TRBD1. J gave up 3 bases and V 7 bases, and 11 bases lay outside the gene matches. The CDR3 has 16 residues. Germline loops: CDR1 LNHDA, CDR2 SQIVND (reference sequence). CDR3 residues: CASKNKPGQGTDTQYF. CDR3 DNA sequence: TGTGCCAGTAAAAACAAACCGGGACAGGGAACAGATACGCAGTATTTT.

CDR3 region: CASSSGQGWTEAFF. CDR3 sequence (DNA): TGTGCCAGCAGTTCGGGACAGGGGTGGACTGAAGCTTTCTTT. The chain carries TRBV28 and TRBJ1-1, with TRBD1 matching 10 bases. Germline CDR1 is MDHEN and CDR2 is SYDVKM. The CDR3 totals 14 residues. The V and J ends lost 4 bases and 5 bases, in that order; junction bases with no gene match: 4.

The chain joins TRBV5-4 to TRBJ2-3; a weak D match, TRBD1 (6 bases). The CDR3 is 16 amino acids. Trimming pared 3 bases from V and 0 bases from J, leaving 14 bases between. Germline V CDR1 and CDR2: SGHNT, YYREEE (reference sequence). The CDR3 DNA reads TGTGCCAGCAGCTCCGAGGACAGTTGGAGCACAGATACGCAGTATTTT. It encodes CASSSEDSWSTDTQYF. The variable domain in full, with the rest retrieved from reference TRBV5-4 and TRBJ2-3, is ETGVTQSPTHLIKTRGQQVTLRCSSQSGHNTVSWYQQALGQGPQFIFQYYREEENGRGNFPPRFSGLQFPNYSSELNVNALELDDSALYLCASSSEDSWSTDTQYFGPGTRLTVL.

J is TRBJ1-2 and V is TRBV6-1, with D unclear. V was shortened by 4 bases and J by 3 bases, with 15 bases between the two germline ends. The CDR3 length is 15 residues. Germline CDR1 and CDR2: MNHNS and SASEGT. The CDR3 protein is CASSGQWAGHYGYTF. CDR3 sequence (DNA): TGTGCCAGCAGTGGGCAGTGGGCCGGCCACTATGGCTACACCTTC.

The J gene is TRBJ2-1, the V gene TRBV6-4; 9 bases are shared with TRBD2. CDR3 length: 16 amino acids. Trimming took 4 bases from V and 2 from J; bases not matched to a gene: 6. Germline V CDR1 and CDR2: MRHNA, SNTAGT. CDR3 DNA sequence: TGTGCCAGCAGTGGAATAGCGGGAGAAACCTACAATGAGCAGTTCTTC. Protein product: CASSGIAGETYNEQFF.

CDR3 DNA: TGTGCCAGCAGCTTAGAACAGGGAGTTATACCCTACGAGCAGTACTTC. Encoded protein: CASSLEQGVIPYEQYF. The rearrangement uses TRBV7-8 and TRBJ2-5; D may be TRBD1 (6 bases). The end of the DNA fits TRBJ2-7 better, so the J call may be wrong. Germline CDR1 and CDR2: SGHVS and FQNEAQ. CDR3 length equals 16 residues.